The 25 T cell receptor beta chains below were found in one sample sequenced in a study of blood T cell repertoires in COVID-19. Clones were sequenced by immunoSEQ multiplex PCR, and TCRdb holds only the in-frame ones, with some missing. This table holds 200,000 or so clones, approximately 90% found once. Sequenced: PBMCs or T cells enriched from blood (not recorded which). These receptors were collected from a woman in her twenties or thirties who had recovered from COVID-19.

The chain has TRBV6-5 and TRBJ2-6; 8 nucleotides align to TRBD1. Per the germline V gene, CDR1 is MNHEY and CDR2 is SVGAGI. V shed 10 bases and J 4 bases; nucleotides not matched to a gene: 9. The CDR3 is 15 amino acids. The CDR3 spells CATPADRGGANVLTF. CDR3 sequence (DNA): TGTGCCACCCCAGCAGACAGGGGCGGGGCCAACGTCCTGACTTTC.

The V gene is TRBV16, the J gene TRBJ1-2; 7 nucleotides align to TRBD1. After removal of 4 bases from V and 3 bases from J, the junction contained 2 bases not matched to a gene. The germline gives CDR1 KGHSY, CDR2 FQNENV. CDR3 size: 13 residues. The CDR3 sequence: CASSRDRDYGYTF. The CDR3 nucleotides read TGTGCCAGCAGCCGAGACAGGGACTATGGCTACACCTTC.

This chain links TRBV9 with TRBJ1-2, with unresolved D. The germline V and J ends were trimmed by 3 bases and 1 base, with 25 bases remaining between them. CDR1 is SGDLS and CDR2 is YYNGEE in the germline V gene. The CDR3 extends over 19 amino acids. The CDR3 here is CASSARGAAPSVGNYGYTF. DNA for the CDR3: TGTGCCAGCAGCGCCCGAGGTGCAGCACCATCTGTGGGTAACTATGGCTACACCTTC.

CDR3 bases: TGTGCCAGCACGGAAGTGGGACTAGGGGCCGGGGAGCTGTTTTTT. Its protein is CASTEVGLGAGELFF. This sequence joins TRBV2 and TRBJ2-2; 8 positions match TRBD2. The J segment lost 6 bases and the V segment lost 7 bases, leaving 10 bases of the junction unmatched. Germline V gene data show CDR1 as SNHLY and CDR2 as FYNNEI. The CDR3 runs to 15 residues.

The V and J genes are TRBV7-3 and TRBJ2-3, with 9 bases identical to TRBD1. This CDR3 is built from 16 residues. V gave up 4 bases and J gave up 2 bases; unmatched junction bases: 7. Germline V gene data show CDR1 as SGHTA and CDR2 as FQGTGA. The CDR3 loop reads CASSSYRDRATDTQYF. CDR3 nucleotides: TGTGCCAGCAGCTCGTACCGGGACAGGGCCACAGATACGCAGTATTTT.

The chain carries TRBV5-6 and TRBJ1-1; perhaps TRBD1 as D (6 bases). V was shortened by 0 bases and J by 3 bases, with 12 bases between the two germline ends. CDR3 length: 15 amino acids. The germline gives CDR1 SGHDT, CDR2 YYEEEE. CDR3 in DNA: TGTGCCAGCAGCTTGGCCGACAGGTTCGACACTGAAGCTTTCTTT. It specifies CASSLADRFDTEAFF.

The V call is TRBV9, the J call TRBJ2-2, with D possibly being TRBD1 (5 bases). Germline V gene data show CDR1 as SGDLS and CDR2 as YYNGEE. V was cut by 4 bases and J by 6 bases, with 10 bases left in between. This CDR3 comprises 13 residues. The CDR3 DNA follows: TGTGCCAGCAGCATTTCAGGGCCCGGGGAGCTGTTTTTT. Residues: CASSISGPGELFF.

The chain links TRBV12-3 or TRBV12-4 to TRBJ1-6; D ambiguous. V was clipped by 3 bases and J by 7 bases, with 7 bases between them. CDR3 length: 13 residues. CDR3 in amino acids: CASSFAANSPLHF. CDR3 in DNA: TGTGCCAGCAGTTTTGCGGCAAATTCACCCCTCCACTTT.

This sequence joins TRBV2 and TRBJ1-4; no clear D gene. Germline CDR1 reads SNHLY; CDR2 reads FYNNEI. V lost 4 bases, J lost 8 bases, and 17 bases lay in between. The CDR3 covers 15 residues. The CDR3 sequence: CASSVRTASQEKLFF. The CDR3 DNA reads as TGTGCCAGCAGTGTTCGAACAGCCAGTCAGGAAAAACTGTTTTTT.

This clone was seen repeatedly, ten times or more. The V and J genes are TRBV4-2 and TRBJ1-5; 9 bases match TRBD1. CDR3 length: 17 amino acids. The V gene's germline CDR1 is LGHNA and CDR2 YNFKEQ. With V trimmed by 1 base and J by 0 bases, 4 bases remained unmatched. In nucleotides, the CDR3 is TGTGCCAGCAGCCAAGGACAGGGGGATTATAGCAATCAGCCCCAGCATTTT. It codes for CASSQGQGDYSNQPQHF.

The chain employs TRBV5-4 and TRBJ1-1; D is uncertain. Trimming removed 6 bases from V and 1 base from J, with 10 bases in between. The CDR3 length is 13 residues. Germline V gene sequence: CDR1 SGHNT, CDR2 YYREEE (reference sequence). For the CDR3, the DNA is TGTGCCAGCACCGAGACTGCGAACACTGAAGCTTTCTTT. This codes for CASTETANTEAFF.

The chain combines TRBV4-1 with TRBJ1-6; TRBD1 agrees at 12 bases. Germline V lookup: CDR1 MGHRA, CDR2 YSYEKL. V trimming: 3 bases; J trimming: 13 bases; junction bases outside the gene matches: 13. The CDR3 is made up of 17 amino acids. The CDR3 spells CASSHPGTGGDWGPLHF. Written as DNA, the CDR3 is TGCGCCAGCAGCCACCCCGGGACAGGGGGCGACTGGGGGCCCCTCCACTTT.

This chain joins TRBV7-6 and TRBJ2-7; TRBD1 aligns across 8 bases. Germline CDR1 reads SGHVS; CDR2 reads FNYEAQ. The CDR3 loop spans 14 amino acids. The trim removed 5 bases at V and 3 bases at J, leaving 6 bases unmatched. CDR3 region: CASSPGQGLYEQYF. Here the CDR3 DNA reads TGTGCCAGCAGCCCCGGACAGGGCCTCTACGAGCAGTACTTC.

The CDR3 region has the DNA TGCGCCAGCAGCCCCCTGAGGACAGTCTATGGCTACACCTTC. Amino acids: CASSPLRTVYGYTF. The chain has TRBV4-3 and TRBJ1-2, with a possible D match to TRBD1 (6 bases). CDR1 LGHNA and CDR2 YSLEER come from the germline V gene. Trimming took off 4 bases at V and 4 bases at J, with 13 bases between the two ends. The CDR3 has 14 amino acids.

About this clone itself: Compared with germline, one end of the junction differs, possibly owing to a read error. The CDR3 DNA reads TGTGCCAGCAGTTTAGGTATCCAAGAGACCCAGTACTTC. Its translation: CASSLGIQETQYF. J is TRBJ2-5 and V is TRBV11-3, with D hard to call. The CDR3 is 13 amino acids. The germline CDR1 and CDR2 sequences are SGHNT and YENEEA.

Sample share makes this clone medium-sized (0.01 to 0.1%). The genes are TRBV6-2 or TRBV6-3 and TRBJ2-5; 9 bases are a match to TRBD2. Germline CDR1 is MNHEY and CDR2 is SVGEGT. V lost 3 bases to trimming and J lost 5 bases; unmatched junction nucleotides: 7. The CDR3 has 15 residues. CDR3 amino acids: CASSYGGGAWETQYF. DNA for the CDR3: TGTGCCAGCAGTTATGGCGGGGGGGCCTGGGAGACCCAGTACTTC.

This clone is a singleton in its sample. V is TRBV13 and J is TRBJ2-5, with 7 bases matching TRBD2. V shed 3 bases, J shed 1 base, and the junction held 8 bases outside the gene matches. CDR1 and CDR2 (germline): PRHDT, FYEKMQ (reference sequence). This CDR3 is 16 amino acids long. The CDR3 here is CASSFHPGGSQETQYF. CDR3 coding DNA: TGTGCCAGCAGCTTTCACCCGGGGGGTTCCCAAGAGACCCAGTACTTC.

The chain is built from TRBV19 and TRBJ2-4; D is undetermined. The germline V gene has CDR1 LNHDA and CDR2 SQIVND (reference sequence). Trimming removed 2 bases from V and 5 bases from J, with 19 bases in between. This CDR3 comprises 17 residues. The CDR3 nucleotides are TGTGCCAGTAGTATATTGTTCCGGCGTCAGGCCCAAAACATTCAGTACTTC. Amino acids: CASSILFRRQAQNIQYF.

This clone was recorded a few times. V is TRBV7-3 and J is TRBJ1-6; a possible D gene is TRBD1 (5 bases). The CDR3 has 15 residues. V lost 1 base to trimming and J lost 3 bases, with 7 bases between them. Germline V gene sequence: CDR1 SGHTA, CDR2 FQGTGA. CDR3 nucleotide sequence: TGTGCCAGCAGCTTAAGCACAGGCTATAATTCACCCCTCCACTTT. As protein: CASSLSTGYNSPLHF.

The chain is built from TRBV4-1 and TRBJ1-5; 7 bases line up with TRBD1. Germline V gene data show CDR1 as MGHRA and CDR2 as YSYEKL. Germline trimming cut 4 bases from V and 4 bases from J; bases unmatched to any gene: 10. The length of the CDR3 is 16 residues. The CDR3 loop is CASSRLSTGQNQPQHF. The CDR3 nucleotides read TGCGCCAGCAGCCGATTGTCGACAGGGCAGAATCAGCCCCAGCATTTT.

This chain connects TRBV5-1 to TRBJ2-5, with D possibly matching TRBD2 (5 bases). Germline CDR1 and CDR2: SGHRS and YFSETQ. The CDR3 is 12 amino acids. V gave up 5 bases and J gave up 5 bases, with 10 bases separating them. CDR3 residues: CASSEGLETQYF. Here the CDR3 DNA reads TGCGCCAGCAGTGAGGGTTTGGAGACCCAGTACTTC.

V is TRBV4-3 and J is TRBJ2-2; 11 nucleotides align to TRBD1. After removal of 1 base from V and 5 bases from J, the junction contained 3 bases not matched to a gene. The CDR3 length is 16 residues. Germline loops: CDR1 LGHNA, CDR2 YSLEER. For the CDR3, the DNA is TGCGCCAGCAGCCAAGGGACAGGGGGCAGGACCGGGGAGCTGTTTTTT. Amino acid sequence: CASSQGTGGRTGELFF.

In its sample, this clone was seen once. This chain uses TRBV5-4 with TRBJ2-1; TRBD2 agrees at 7 bases. Germline CDR1 SGHNT, CDR2 YYREEE (reference sequence). The V gene end was trimmed by 4 bases and the J gene end by 9 bases; junction bases not matched to a gene: 10. CDR3 length equals 14 residues. In DNA, the CDR3 is TGTGCCAGCAGCCAGAGTAGCGGGTTCGCTGAGCAGTTCTTC. Translation gives CASSQSSGFAEQFF.

The V call is TRBV4-1, the J call TRBJ2-2; D is undetermined. V was clipped by 3 bases and J by 1 base, with 3 bases between them. Per germline, CDR1 MGHRA and CDR2 YSYEKL. This CDR3 contains 13 residues. The CDR3 spells CASSHQNTGELFF. The CDR3 coding sequence is TGCGCCAGCAGCCATCAGAACACCGGGGAGCTGTTTTTT.

This chain links TRBV6-5 with TRBJ1-6; TRBD1 might be the D (6 bases). Trimming removed 2 bases at V and 6 bases at J, with 11 bases between. This CDR3 contains 15 residues. Germline assignment: CDR1 MNHEY and CDR2 SVGAGI. The CDR3 DNA is TGTGCCAGCAGTTACGAAACAGGGTCTAATTCACCCCTCCACTTT. It encodes CASSYETGSNSPLHF.